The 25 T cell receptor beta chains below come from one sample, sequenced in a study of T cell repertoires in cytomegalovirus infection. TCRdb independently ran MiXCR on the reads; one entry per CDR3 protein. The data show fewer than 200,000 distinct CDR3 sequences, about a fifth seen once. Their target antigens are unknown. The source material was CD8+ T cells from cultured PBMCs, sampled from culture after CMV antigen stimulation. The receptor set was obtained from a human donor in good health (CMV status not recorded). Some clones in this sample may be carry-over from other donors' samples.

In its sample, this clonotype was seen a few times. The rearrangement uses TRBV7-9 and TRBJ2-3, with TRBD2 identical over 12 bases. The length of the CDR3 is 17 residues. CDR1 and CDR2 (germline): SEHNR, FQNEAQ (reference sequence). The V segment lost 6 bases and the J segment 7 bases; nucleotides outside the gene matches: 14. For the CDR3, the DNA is TGTGCCAGCAGTTCAGGACTAGCGGGGCCAGAACGGCATACGCAGTATTTT. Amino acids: CASSSGLAGPERHTQYF.

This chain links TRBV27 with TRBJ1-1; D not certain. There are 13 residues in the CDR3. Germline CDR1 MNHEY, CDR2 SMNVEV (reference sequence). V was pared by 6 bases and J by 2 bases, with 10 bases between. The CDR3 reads CASSTSGNTEAFF. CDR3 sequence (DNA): TGTGCCAGCAGCACCTCGGGAAACACTGAAGCTTTCTTT.

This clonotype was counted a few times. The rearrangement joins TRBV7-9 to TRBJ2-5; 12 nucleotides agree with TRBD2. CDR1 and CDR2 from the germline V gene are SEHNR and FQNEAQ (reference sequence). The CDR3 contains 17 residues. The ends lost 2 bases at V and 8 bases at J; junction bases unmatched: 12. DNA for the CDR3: TGTGCCAGCAGCTTAATTGCTAGCGGGGGGGCCAGAGGTACCCAGTACTTC. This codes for CASSLIASGGARGTQYF.

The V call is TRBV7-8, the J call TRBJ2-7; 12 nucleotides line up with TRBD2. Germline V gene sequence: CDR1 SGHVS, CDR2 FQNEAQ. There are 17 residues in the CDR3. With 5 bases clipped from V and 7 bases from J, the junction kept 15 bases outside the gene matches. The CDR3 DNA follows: TGTGCCAGCAGCGCCTGGACTAGCGGGGCGATGATGGGAGAGCAGTACTTC. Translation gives CASSAWTSGAMMGEQYF.

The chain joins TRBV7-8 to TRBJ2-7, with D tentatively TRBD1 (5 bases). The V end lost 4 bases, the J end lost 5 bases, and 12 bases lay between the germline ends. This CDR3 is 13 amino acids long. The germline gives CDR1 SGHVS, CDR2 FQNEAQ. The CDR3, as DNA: TGTGCCAGCAGCTACGACAGTGTCAACGAGCAGTACTTC. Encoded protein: CASSYDSVNEQYF.

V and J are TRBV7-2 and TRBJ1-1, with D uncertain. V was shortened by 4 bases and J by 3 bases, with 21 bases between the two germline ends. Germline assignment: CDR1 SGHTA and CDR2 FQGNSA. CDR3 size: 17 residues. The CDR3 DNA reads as TGTGCCAGCAGCTCAGAGGGAGGACTGTCTCTTTACACTGAAGCTTTCTTT. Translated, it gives CASSSEGGLSLYTEAFF.

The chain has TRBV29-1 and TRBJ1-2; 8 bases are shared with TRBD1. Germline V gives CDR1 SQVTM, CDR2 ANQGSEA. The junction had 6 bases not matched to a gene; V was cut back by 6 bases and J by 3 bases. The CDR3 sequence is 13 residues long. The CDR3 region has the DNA TGCAGCGTGGCGACAGGGGAGGACTATGGCTACACCTTC. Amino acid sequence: CSVATGEDYGYTF. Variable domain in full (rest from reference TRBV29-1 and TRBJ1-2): SAVISQKPSRDICQRGTSLTIQCQVDSQVTMMFWYRQQPGQSLTLIATANQGSEATYESGFVIDKFPISRPNLTFSTLTVSNMSPEDSSIYLCSVATGEDYGYTFGSGTRLTVV.

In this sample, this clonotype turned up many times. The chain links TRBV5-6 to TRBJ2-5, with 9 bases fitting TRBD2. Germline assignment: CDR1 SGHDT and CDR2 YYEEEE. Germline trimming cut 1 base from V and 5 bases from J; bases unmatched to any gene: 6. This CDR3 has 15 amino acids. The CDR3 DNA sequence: TGTGCCAGCAGCTTGATGGCGGGGGGGTTTGAGACCCAGTACTTC. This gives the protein CASSLMAGGFETQYF. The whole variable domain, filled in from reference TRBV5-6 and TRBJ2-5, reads DAGVTQSPTHLIKTRGQQVTLRCSPKSGHDTVSWYQQALGQGPQFIFQYYEEEERQRGNFPDRFSGHQFPNYSSELNVNALLLGDSALYLCASSLMAGGFETQYFGPGTRLLVL.

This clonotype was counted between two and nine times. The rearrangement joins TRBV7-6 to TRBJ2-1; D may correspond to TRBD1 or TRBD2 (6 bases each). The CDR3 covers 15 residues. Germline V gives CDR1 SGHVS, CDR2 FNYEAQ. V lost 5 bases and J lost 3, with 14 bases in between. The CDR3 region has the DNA TGTGCCAGCAGCGATTCGGGGGCGGGCTACAATGAGCAGTTCTTC. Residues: CASSDSGAGYNEQFF.

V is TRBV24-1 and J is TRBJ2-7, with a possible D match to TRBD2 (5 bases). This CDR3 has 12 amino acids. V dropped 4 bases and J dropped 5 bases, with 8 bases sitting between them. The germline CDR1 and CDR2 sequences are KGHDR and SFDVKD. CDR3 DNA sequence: TGTGCCACCAGTGACGGCGGGCACGAGCAGTACTTC. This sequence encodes CATSDGGHEQYF.

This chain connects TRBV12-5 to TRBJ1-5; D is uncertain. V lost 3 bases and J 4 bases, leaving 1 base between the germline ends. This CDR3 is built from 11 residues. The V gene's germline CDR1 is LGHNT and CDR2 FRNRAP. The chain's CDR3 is CASGLNQPQHF. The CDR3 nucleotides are TGTGCTAGTGGTTTAAATCAGCCCCAGCATTTT.

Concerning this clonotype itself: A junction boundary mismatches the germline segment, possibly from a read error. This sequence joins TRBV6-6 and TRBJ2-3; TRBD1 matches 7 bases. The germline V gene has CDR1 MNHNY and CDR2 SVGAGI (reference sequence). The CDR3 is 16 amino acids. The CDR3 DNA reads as TGTGCCAGCAGTTCTACCGGGACAGAGTCCACATATACGCAGTATTTT. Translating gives CASSSTGTESTYTQYF.

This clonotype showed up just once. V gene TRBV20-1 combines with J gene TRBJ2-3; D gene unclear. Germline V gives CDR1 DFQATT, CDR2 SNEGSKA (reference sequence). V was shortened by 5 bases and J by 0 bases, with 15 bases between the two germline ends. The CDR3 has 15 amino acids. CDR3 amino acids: CSAPQAERSTDTQYF. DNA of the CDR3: TGCAGTGCTCCCCAGGCAGAGAGAAGCACAGATACGCAGTATTTT.

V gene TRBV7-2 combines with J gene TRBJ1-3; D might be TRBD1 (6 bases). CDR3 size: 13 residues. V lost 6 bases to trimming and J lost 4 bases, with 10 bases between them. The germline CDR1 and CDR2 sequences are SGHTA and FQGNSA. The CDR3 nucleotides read TGTGCCAGCAGACCCAGGGGAGGAAACACCATATATTTT. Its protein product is CASRPRGGNTIYF.

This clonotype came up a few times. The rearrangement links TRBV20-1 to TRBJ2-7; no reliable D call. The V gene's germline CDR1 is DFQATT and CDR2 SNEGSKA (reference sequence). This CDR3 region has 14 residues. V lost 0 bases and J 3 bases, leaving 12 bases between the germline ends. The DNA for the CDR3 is TGCAGTGCTAGAGATGGTAGGGTCGACTACGAGCAGTACTTC. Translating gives CSARDGRVDYEQYF.

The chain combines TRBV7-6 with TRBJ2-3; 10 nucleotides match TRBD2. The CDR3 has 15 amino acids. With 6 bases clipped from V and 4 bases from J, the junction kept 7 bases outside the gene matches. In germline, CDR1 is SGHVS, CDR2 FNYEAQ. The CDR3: CASSFKLAGSDTQYF. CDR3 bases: TGTGCCAGCAGTTTCAAACTAGCGGGGTCAGATACGCAGTATTTT. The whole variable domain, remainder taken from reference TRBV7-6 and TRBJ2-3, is GAGVSQSPRYKVTKRGQDVALRCDPISGHVSLYWYRQALGQGPEFLTYFNYEAQQDKSGLPNDRFSAERPEGSISTLTIQRTEQRDSAMYRCASSFKLAGSDTQYFGPGTRLTVL.

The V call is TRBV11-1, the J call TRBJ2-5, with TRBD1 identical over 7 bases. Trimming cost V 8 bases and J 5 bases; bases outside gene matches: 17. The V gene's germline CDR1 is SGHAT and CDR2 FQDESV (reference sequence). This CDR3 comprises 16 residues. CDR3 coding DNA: TGTGCCAGCGCACGTGGCCGGGCCAGGGGGAAGGAGACCCAGTACTTC. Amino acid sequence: CASARGRARGKETQYF.

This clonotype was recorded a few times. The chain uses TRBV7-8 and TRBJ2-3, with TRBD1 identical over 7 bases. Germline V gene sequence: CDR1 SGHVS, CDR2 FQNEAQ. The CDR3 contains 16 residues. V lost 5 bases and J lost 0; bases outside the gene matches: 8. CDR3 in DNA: TGTGCCAGCAGCCCTACAGGGGCACCTAGCACAGATACGCAGTATTTT. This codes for CASSPTGAPSTDTQYF.

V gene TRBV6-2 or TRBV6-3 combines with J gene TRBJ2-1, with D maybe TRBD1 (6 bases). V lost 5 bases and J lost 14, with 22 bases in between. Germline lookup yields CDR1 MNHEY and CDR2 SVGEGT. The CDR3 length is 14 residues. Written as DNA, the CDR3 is TGTGCCAGCAGTCGATCCCAAGGCAGGGGTGCTGAGTTCTTC. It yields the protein CASSRSQGRGAEFF.

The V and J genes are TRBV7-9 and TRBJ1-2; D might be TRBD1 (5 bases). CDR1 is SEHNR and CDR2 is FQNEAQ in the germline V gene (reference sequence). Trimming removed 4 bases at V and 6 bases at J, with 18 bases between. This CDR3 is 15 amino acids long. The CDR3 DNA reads TGTGCCAGCAGCTCACGGGAGGGACGGATGAATGGCTACACCTTC. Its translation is CASSSREGRMNGYTF.

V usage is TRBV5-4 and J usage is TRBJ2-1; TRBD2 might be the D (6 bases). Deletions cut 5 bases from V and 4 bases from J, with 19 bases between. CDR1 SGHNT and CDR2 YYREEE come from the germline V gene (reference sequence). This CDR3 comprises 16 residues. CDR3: CASSYRKGGVYNEQFF. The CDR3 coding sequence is TGTGCCAGCAGTTATAGGAAAGGCGGGGTTTACAATGAGCAGTTCTTC.

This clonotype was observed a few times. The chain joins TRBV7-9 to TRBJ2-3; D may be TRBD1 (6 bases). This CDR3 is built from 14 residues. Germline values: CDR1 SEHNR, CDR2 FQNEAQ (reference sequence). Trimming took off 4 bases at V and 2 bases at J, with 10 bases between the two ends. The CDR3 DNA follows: TGTGCCAGCAGCTCCCGACAGGACACAGATACGCAGTATTTT. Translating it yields CASSSRQDTDTQYF.

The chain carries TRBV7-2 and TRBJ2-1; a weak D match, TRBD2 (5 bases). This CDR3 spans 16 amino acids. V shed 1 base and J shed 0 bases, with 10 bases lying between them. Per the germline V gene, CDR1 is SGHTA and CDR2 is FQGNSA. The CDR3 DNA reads TGTGCCAGCAGCTTAGAAAGACTAAGCTCCTACAATGAGCAGTTCTTC. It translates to CASSLERLSSYNEQFF.

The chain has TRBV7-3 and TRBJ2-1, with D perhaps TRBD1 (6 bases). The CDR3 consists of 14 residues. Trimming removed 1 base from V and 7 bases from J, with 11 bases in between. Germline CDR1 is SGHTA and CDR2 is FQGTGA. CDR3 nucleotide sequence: TGTGCCAGCAGCTTAAGGGGGCCGGGGAATGAGCAGTTCTTC. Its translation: CASSLRGPGNEQFF. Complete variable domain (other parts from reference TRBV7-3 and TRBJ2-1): GAGVSQTPSNKVTEKGKYVELRCDPISGHTALYWYRQSLGQGPEFLIYFQGTGAADDSGLPNDRFFAVRPEGSVSTLKIQRTERGDSAVYLCASSLRGPGNEQFFGPGTRLTVL.

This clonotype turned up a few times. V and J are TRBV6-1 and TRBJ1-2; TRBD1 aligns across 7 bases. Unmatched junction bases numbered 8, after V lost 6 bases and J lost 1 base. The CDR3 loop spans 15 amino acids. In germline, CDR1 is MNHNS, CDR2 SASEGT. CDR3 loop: CASSLTRGDNYGYTF. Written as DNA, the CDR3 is TGTGCCAGCAGCCTTACCAGGGGGGATAACTATGGCTACACCTTC.